A single sample is the source of the 21 T cell receptor beta chains below, sequenced in a study of OX40 agonist ivuxolimab in advanced cancers. Data came from immunoSEQ multiplex PCR; TCRdb stores just in-frame clones and leaves some out. The data contain 59,000 or so clones, about 90% of them singletons. The sequenced sample was CD4+ or CD8+ T cells sorted from blood, obtained in a trial of the OX40 agonist ivuxolimab. The receptor set was obtained from an adult with an advanced solid tumor such as melanoma, head and neck, liver or kidney cancer.

The chain uses TRBV6-5 and TRBJ1-2, with D tentatively TRBD1 (5 bases). The CDR3 has 16 residues. From germline, CDR1 is MNHEY and CDR2 SVGAGI. Trimming took 2 bases from V and 3 from J, leaving 16 bases between them. CDR3 sequence (DNA): TGTGCCAGCAGTTACACCTCCTGGGCAGGGTACTATGGCTACACCTTC. It yields the protein CASSYTSWAGYYGYTF.

This clone has just one count. This CDR3 is CAIRDGQGAWEQFF. In DNA, the CDR3 is TGTGCCATCAGAGATGGACAGGGGGCTTGGGAGCAGTTCTTC. The chain carries TRBV10-3 and TRBJ2-1; 11 nucleotides agree with TRBD1. The CDR3 runs 14 residues. V dropped 6 bases and J dropped 10; count of bases not matched to a gene: 8. Per the germline V gene, CDR1 is ENHRY and CDR2 is SYGVKD.

This clone turned up a few times. The chain employs TRBV4-2 and TRBJ1-4; D gene uncertain. From germline, CDR1 is LGHNA and CDR2 YNFKEQ. This CDR3 region has 16 residues. V was pared by 4 bases and J by 0 bases, with 12 bases between. CDR3 sequence (DNA): TGTGCCAGCAGCCGAAGCTCCACAGCAACTAATGAAAAACTGTTTTTT. This sequence encodes CASSRSSTATNEKLFF.

A word on this clone: Other DNA sequences in the sample encode the same CDR3. The chain combines TRBV18 with TRBJ2-2; TRBD2 agrees at 7 bases. CDR1 KGHSH and CDR2 LQKENI come from the germline V gene. V was pared by 0 bases and J by 1 base, with 5 bases of the junction left unmatched. The CDR3 totals 17 residues. The CDR3 sequence: CASSPPSGGRNTGELFF. CDR3 DNA: TGTGCCAGCTCACCACCCTCGGGAGGCCGGAACACCGGGGAGCTGTTTTTT.

The chain uses TRBV30 and TRBJ2-5; D gene unclear. V was cut by 4 bases and J by 5 bases, with 8 bases left in between. Germline CDR1 GTSNPN, CDR2 SVGIG (reference sequence). The CDR3 is 11 amino acids. The DNA for the CDR3 is TGTGCCTGGACGGGTGGGGAGACCCAGTACTTC. Amino acids: CAWTGGETQYF.

The V gene is TRBV7-2, the J gene TRBJ2-3; D is unclear. CDR1 and CDR2 (germline): SGHTA, FQGNSA. V was pared by 6 bases and J by 3 bases, with 19 bases between. The CDR3 consists of 16 residues. This CDR3 reads CASSLDPGSKTDTQYF. The CDR3 region has the DNA TGTGCCAGCAGTCTTGACCCCGGGTCCAAAACAGATACGCAGTATTTT.

This clone has just one count. The chain joins TRBV5-1 to TRBJ1-1; maybe TRBD1 (6 bases). Trimming left V 3 bases short and J 3 bases short, with 12 bases between. Germline lookup yields CDR1 SGHRS and CDR2 YFSETQ. This CDR3 contains 14 residues. The CDR3 region is CASSSGQLDTEAFF. Here the CDR3 DNA reads TGCGCCAGCAGCTCCGGACAGCTGGACACTGAAGCTTTCTTT.

This clone has only a few counts. V is TRBV6-6 and J is TRBJ1-3, with D perhaps TRBD1 (6 bases). Germline loops: CDR1 MNHNY, CDR2 SVGAGI (reference sequence). The V end lost 6 bases, the J end lost 1 base, and 13 bases lay between the germline ends. The CDR3 is 15 residues long. CDR3 in DNA: TGTGCCAGCAGAGGCCTACAGGGTTCTGGAAACACCATATATTTT. It encodes CASRGLQGSGNTIYF.

The chain links TRBV28 to TRBJ2-2, with D possibly TRBD1 on 6 matching bases. Trimming took off 5 bases at V and 4 bases at J, with 11 bases between the two ends. This CDR3 contains 14 residues. Per the germline V gene, CDR1 is MDHEN and CDR2 is SYDVKM. The CDR3 protein is CASSRGGGTGELFF. The CDR3 region has the DNA TGTGCCAGCAGTCGAGGGGGTGGCACCGGGGAGCTGTTTTTT.

This clone was seen once. J is TRBJ2-7 and V is TRBV28; D is perhaps TRBD2 (5 bases). V was pared by 1 base and J by 3 bases, with 22 bases between. The V gene's germline CDR1 is MDHEN and CDR2 SYDVKM. The length of the CDR3 is 18 residues. The CDR3 loop reads CASSLSRVGKLLSYEQYF. In DNA form, the CDR3 reads TGTGCCAGCAGTTTATCTAGGGTCGGGAAACTACTCAGCTACGAGCAGTACTTC.

This chain links TRBV4-2 with TRBJ2-1, with TRBD1 matching over 9 bases. There are 16 residues in the CDR3. Germline trimming cut 0 bases from V and 4 bases from J; bases unmatched to any gene: 4. The V gene's germline CDR1 is LGHNA and CDR2 YNFKEQ. CDR3 nucleotide sequence: TGTGCCAGCAGCCAAGACCGGGACAGGGTTTACAATGAGCAGTTCTTC. Its translation is CASSQDRDRVYNEQFF.

The V and J genes are TRBV6-5 and TRBJ1-1; D possibly corresponds to TRBD1 (5 bases). The CDR3 has 15 residues. The ends were cut back, 0 bases at V and 1 base at J, with 9 bases in the middle. Germline CDR1 reads MNHEY; CDR2 reads SVGAGI. CDR3 in amino acids: CASSYSGLTNTEAFF. The CDR3, as DNA: TGTGCCAGCAGTTACTCGGGACTAACGAACACTGAAGCTTTCTTT.

The chain joins TRBV4-1 to TRBJ1-4; D remains unclear. Trimming shortened V by 6 bases and J by 0 bases, and 8 bases separated the two germline ends. The germline gives CDR1 MGHRA, CDR2 YSYEKL. The CDR3 spans 14 residues. CDR3: CASRRVATNEKLFF. In nucleotides, the CDR3 is TGCGCCAGCAGACGGGTTGCAACTAATGAAAAACTGTTTTTT.

This chain connects TRBV4-1 to TRBJ2-3, with unresolved D. The germline gives CDR1 MGHRA, CDR2 YSYEKL. The CDR3 is 15 amino acids. V lost 1 base and J 7 bases, leaving 15 bases between the germline ends. CDR3 residues: CASSQGWATANTQYF. The DNA of the CDR3 is TGCGCCAGCAGCCAAGGCTGGGCAACGGCGAATACGCAGTATTTT.

The chain carries TRBV12-5 and TRBJ2-7; D tentatively fits TRBD1 or TRBD2 (6 bases each). The CDR3 has 14 amino acids. The germline V gene encodes CDR1 LGHNT and CDR2 FRNRAP. The ends were cut back, 6 bases at V and 5 bases at J, with 17 bases in the middle. CDR3 in amino acids: CASGPRQGRNEQYF. The CDR3 nucleotides read TGTGCTAGTGGGCCGCGGCAGGGGAGGAACGAGCAGTACTTC.

This chain links TRBV15 with TRBJ2-1; tentatively, D is TRBD1 (5 bases). With 3 bases removed from V and 10 bases from J, the gap between germline ends came to 16 bases. The V gene's germline CDR1 is LNHNV and CDR2 YYDKDF (reference sequence). This CDR3 comprises 14 residues. CDR3 DNA: TGTGCCACCAGCAGGGAACTACAGGCAGGGGAGCAGTTCTTC. This gives the protein CATSRELQAGEQFF.

This chain links TRBV12-5 with TRBJ1-2; perhaps TRBD1 as D (5 bases). Between the trimmed V and J ends, which lost 6 bases and 8 bases, there was a span of 19 bases. Germline-derived CDR1 and CDR2 are LGHNT and FRNRAP. The CDR3 is 14 amino acids. CDR3 nucleotide sequence: TGTGCTAGTGGCCTCCCTGAAGGGGTGGGAGGCTACACCTTC. Protein: CASGLPEGVGGYTF.

The chain employs TRBV5-4 and TRBJ2-1, with a possible D match to TRBD2 (5 bases). The CDR3 covers 17 residues. From germline, CDR1 is SGHNT and CDR2 YYREEE (reference sequence). V dropped 4 bases and J dropped 0 bases, with 17 bases sitting between them. CDR3 amino acids: CASSLGRSISSYNEQFF. DNA of the CDR3: TGTGCCAGCAGCCTTGGGAGAAGCATTAGCTCCTACAATGAGCAGTTCTTC. The complete variable domain, with remaining parts taken from reference TRBV5-4 and TRBJ2-1, reads ETGVTQSPTHLIKTRGQQVTLRCSSQSGHNTVSWYQQALGQGPQFIFQYYREEENGRGNFPPRFSGLQFPNYSSELNVNALELDDSALYLCASSLGRSISSYNEQFFGPGTRLTVL.

The rearrangement joins TRBV6-6 to TRBJ2-7, with TRBD1 matching 9 bases. From germline, CDR1 is MNHNY and CDR2 SVGAGI (reference sequence). V lost 2 bases, J lost 9 bases, and 14 bases stayed unmatched. The CDR3 has 16 residues. The CDR3 sequence is CASSYARQGGVGAQYF. CDR3 in DNA: TGTGCCAGCAGTTACGCCAGACAGGGGGGTGTGGGTGCGCAGTACTTC.

V gene TRBV2 combines with J gene TRBJ2-7, with D possibly called TRBD1 or TRBD2 (5 bases each). The CDR3 is 13 amino acids. V lost 4 bases and J 0 bases, leaving 7 bases between the germline ends. The germline CDR1 and CDR2 sequences are SNHLY and FYNNEI. The CDR3 protein is CASSGDGSYEQYF. CDR3 bases: TGTGCCAGCAGTGGGGACGGCTCCTACGAGCAGTACTTC.

The rearrangement links TRBV29-1 to TRBJ2-4; either TRBD1 or TRBD2 may supply D (5 bases each). Trimming removed 1 base from V and 5 bases from J, with 9 bases in between. This CDR3 comprises 13 residues. The germline gives CDR1 SQVTM, CDR2 ANQGSEA. CDR3 in DNA: TGCAGCGTTGAAGGGGGGACCCAAAACATTCAGTACTTC. It encodes CSVEGGTQNIQYF.